A single sample gave rise to the 20 T cell receptor beta chains below, sequenced in a study of blood T cell repertoires in COVID-19 (TCRdb year 2020). Library creation used the immunoSEQ multiplex PCR assay. TCRdb's version of the immuneACCESS table is confined to in-frame rearrangements and falls short of the full clone set. An unresolved V gene accounts for under half of the shortfall where checked; the remainder is of unknown origin. The table for this sample lists 84,000 or so clones; 75% to 90% of them were counted only once. Around 12% of the sample comes from the top ten. Sample: peripheral blood. Source of these receptors: a woman aged 40 to 50 with active or convalescent COVID-19.

The rearrangement links TRBV18 to TRBJ2-5, with D possibly TRBD2 on 6 matching bases. The CDR3 covers 13 residues. With 4 bases removed from V and 5 bases from J, the gap between germline ends came to 11 bases. Germline V gives CDR1 KGHSH, CDR2 LQKENI. The CDR3 DNA follows: TGTGCCAGCTCACACGGGGGTAGTGAGACCCAGTACTTC. It yields the protein CASSHGGSETQYF.

The chain carries TRBV19 and TRBJ1-5; D remains unclear. The ends were cut back, 5 bases at V and 6 bases at J, with 20 bases in the middle. This CDR3 is built from 16 residues. CDR1 and CDR2 from the germline V gene are LNHDA and SQIVND (reference sequence). In DNA form, the CDR3 reads TGTGCCAGTAGTCCCCGCCCTTTTCTTTACGGTCAGCCCCAGCATTTT. Amino acids: CASSPRPFLYGQPQHF.

This chain links TRBV5-1 with TRBJ2-1, with 7 bases identical to TRBD1. There are 15 residues in the CDR3. V trimming: 0 bases; J trimming: 4 bases; junction bases outside the gene matches: 4. CDR1 is SGHRS and CDR2 is YFSETQ in the germline V gene. The CDR3 nucleotides are TGCGCCAGCAGCTTGGAGGGACAGCCATACAATGAGCAGTTCTTC. This translates into CASSLEGQPYNEQFF.

This chain joins TRBV29-1 and TRBJ1-5; perhaps TRBD1 as D (6 bases). The CDR3 length is 12 residues. CDR1 is SQVTM, CDR2 ANQGSEA, per germline. V gave up 4 bases and J gave up 4 bases, with 8 bases separating them. The CDR3 spells CSVVQGNQPQHF. CDR3 DNA: TGCAGCGTTGTACAGGGAAATCAGCCCCAGCATTTT.

V usage is TRBV27 and J usage is TRBJ1-4; 9 bases fit TRBD1. Germline CDR1 and CDR2: MNHEY and SMNVEV (reference sequence). The CDR3 spans 14 residues. The J segment lost 10 bases and the V segment lost 9 bases, leaving 12 bases of the junction unmatched. This CDR3 is CASRTGEIAGKLFF. CDR3 DNA: TGTGCCAGTCGGACAGGGGAGATAGCAGGAAAACTGTTTTTT.

This sequence joins TRBV19 and TRBJ1-1, with D uncertain. CDR3 length: 18 residues. The V gene lost 3 bases and the J gene lost 0 bases, with 20 bases spanning the gap. Germline lookup yields CDR1 LNHDA and CDR2 SQIVND (reference sequence). The CDR3 loop is CASSILVGAGNMNTEAFF. The CDR3 region has the DNA TGTGCCAGTAGTATTTTAGTGGGCGCAGGTAACATGAACACTGAAGCTTTCTTT.

This chain connects TRBV21-1 to TRBJ2-5; the table's D call TRBD1 went unverified against the DNA. TRBV21-1 is deemed a pseudogene. The CDR3 runs 18 residues. The DNA of the CDR3 is TGTGCCAGCAGCAAAGTGGGGCCCCCTACAGGGGACCAAGAGACCCAGTACTTC. Translated: CASSKVGPPTGDQETQYF.

The chain links TRBV10-2 to TRBJ2-7, with TRBD1 matching 10 bases. The V segment lost 0 bases and the J segment 3 bases; nucleotides outside the gene matches: 17. CDR3 length: 20 residues. Germline loops: CDR1 WSHSY, CDR2 SAAADI. DNA for the CDR3: TGCGCCAGCAGTGAGTCGGGACAGGGGAAACGAAGGACTAGGGTCTACGAGCAGTACTTC. As protein: CASSESGQGKRRTRVYEQYF.

This clone was observed a handful of times. The V and J genes are TRBV7-2 and TRBJ1-1; tentatively, D is TRBD1 (5 bases). CDR3 length: 13 amino acids. V gave up 2 bases and J gave up 8 bases, with 12 bases separating them. Germline V gene lookup returns CDR1 SGHTA and CDR2 FQGNSA. CDR3 bases: TGTGCCAGCAGCTTACCAGGGTCGCGGGAAGCTTTCTTT. Its translation: CASSLPGSREAFF.

CDR3 DNA: TGCGCCAGCAGCCAAGTACTTGTAGAGTCGGGAGATACGCAGTATTTT. Amino acids: CASSQVLVESGDTQYF. This chain uses TRBV4-1 with TRBJ2-3; D is undetermined. Germline CDR1 reads MGHRA; CDR2 reads YSYEKL. The CDR3 extends over 16 amino acids. V was pared by 1 base and J by 5 bases, with 16 bases between.

The count of this clone is one. This chain links TRBV29-1 with TRBJ1-3; TRBD1 matches at 7 bases. Trimming at V came to 7 bases and at J to 4 bases, leaving 4 bases not matched to a gene. The CDR3 covers 12 residues. Germline loops: CDR1 SQVTM, CDR2 ANQGSEA. CDR3: CSARTGGNTIYF. The CDR3 DNA follows: TGCAGCGCACGGACAGGAGGAAACACCATATATTTT. Complete variable domain (other parts from reference TRBV29-1 and TRBJ1-3): SAVISQKPSRDICQRGTSLTIQCQVDSQVTMMFWYRQQPGQSLTLIATANQGSEATYESGFVIDKFPISRPNLTFSTLTVSNMSPEDSSIYLCSARTGGNTIYFGEGSWLTVV.

This chain connects TRBV19 to TRBJ2-3; 9 bases are a match to TRBD1. The CDR3 extends over 16 amino acids. V dropped 3 bases and J dropped 0; count of bases not matched to a gene: 4. Germline CDR1 LNHDA, CDR2 SQIVND (reference sequence). CDR3 bases: TGTGCCAGTAGTATGGGACAGGGCCTTAGCACAGATACGCAGTATTTT. This gives the protein CASSMGQGLSTDTQYF.

The chain joins TRBV10-2 to TRBJ1-6, with D possibly being TRBD1 (6 bases). Trimming stripped 6 bases from V and 9 bases from J, with 18 bases between. In germline, CDR1 is WSHSY, CDR2 SAAADI. CDR3 length: 15 residues. The CDR3 coding sequence is TGCGCCAGCAGAGCTACAGGGAGTCGGGGTTCACCCCTCCACTTT. It codes for CASRATGSRGSPLHF.

The chain carries TRBV3-1 (or the pseudogene TRBV3-2) and TRBJ2-7; TRBD2 is a possible D gene (5 bases). The CDR3 runs to 12 residues. Trimming shortened V by 2 bases and J by 9 bases, and 11 bases separated the two germline ends. Germline values: CDR1 LGHDT, CDR2 YNNKEL (reference sequence). As DNA, the CDR3 is TGTGCCAGCAGCCAAACCCGGGATTTGCAGTACTTC. It yields the protein CASSQTRDLQYF.

The chain employs TRBV19 and TRBJ1-1; no firm D call. Germline-derived CDR1 and CDR2 are LNHDA and SQIVND (reference sequence). V lost 8 bases, J lost 6 bases, and 22 bases lay in between. The CDR3 covers 15 residues. The CDR3 loop is CASRGYTTGDPEAFF. The CDR3 bases are TGTGCCAGTCGAGGCTATACGACGGGAGACCCTGAAGCTTTCTTT.

The chain recombines TRBV4-2 with TRBJ2-7, with D possibly TRBD1 on 6 matching bases. V dropped 0 bases and J dropped 2 bases, with 11 bases sitting between them. Germline V gene sequence: CDR1 LGHNA, CDR2 YNFKEQ. This CDR3 has 15 residues. CDR3 region: CASSQELSGAYEQYF. CDR3 DNA sequence: TGTGCCAGCAGCCAAGAGCTGTCAGGGGCCTACGAGCAGTACTTC.

This chain joins TRBV11-3 and TRBJ2-1, with D possibly matching TRBD2 (6 bases). The germline CDR1 and CDR2 sequences are SGHNT and YENEEA. Trimming took off 4 bases at V and 4 bases at J, with 11 bases between the two ends. The CDR3 loop spans 14 amino acids. The CDR3 spells CASSSGGAYNEQFF. CDR3 bases: TGTGCCAGCAGCTCCGGGGGAGCTTACAATGAGCAGTTCTTC.

V and J are TRBV14 and TRBJ1-1; the D is unclear. Germline V gene sequence: CDR1 SGHDN, CDR2 FVKESK. The CDR3 consists of 16 residues. Between the trimmed V and J ends, which lost 0 bases and 2 bases, there was a span of 13 bases. The CDR3 sequence: CASSQEQQRGNTEAFF. In DNA, the CDR3 is TGTGCCAGCAGCCAAGAACAGCAGCGGGGTAACACTGAAGCTTTCTTT.

This chain uses TRBV29-1 with TRBJ1-3; D is uncertain. V gave up 7 bases and J gave up 4 bases, with 5 bases separating them. The CDR3 runs 10 residues. The V gene's germline CDR1 is SQVTM and CDR2 ANQGSEA. In DNA form, the CDR3 reads TGCAGCGCCCTAGGAAACACCATATATTTT. Residues: CSALGNTIYF.

This clone was observed a handful of times. The chain uses TRBV28 and TRBJ1-4, with 8 bases fitting TRBD1. Germline trimming cut 5 bases from V and 10 bases from J; bases unmatched to any gene: 9. The CDR3 has 14 amino acids. Germline V gene lookup returns CDR1 MDHEN and CDR2 SYDVKM. The CDR3 spells CASSLGQGLGKLFF. The CDR3 DNA follows: TGTGCCAGCAGTCTTGGACAGGGACTCGGAAAACTGTTTTTT.